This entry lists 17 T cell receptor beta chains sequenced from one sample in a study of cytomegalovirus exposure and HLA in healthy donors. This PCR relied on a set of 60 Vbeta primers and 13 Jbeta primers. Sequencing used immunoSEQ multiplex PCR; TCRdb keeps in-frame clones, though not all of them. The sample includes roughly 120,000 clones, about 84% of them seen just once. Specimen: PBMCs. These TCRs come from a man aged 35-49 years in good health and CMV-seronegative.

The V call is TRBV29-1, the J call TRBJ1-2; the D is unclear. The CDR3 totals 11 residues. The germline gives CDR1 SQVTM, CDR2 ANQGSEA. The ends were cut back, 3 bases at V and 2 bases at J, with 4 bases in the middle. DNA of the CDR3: TGCAGCGTTGACCAGAACTATGGCTACACCTTC. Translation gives CSVDQNYGYTF.

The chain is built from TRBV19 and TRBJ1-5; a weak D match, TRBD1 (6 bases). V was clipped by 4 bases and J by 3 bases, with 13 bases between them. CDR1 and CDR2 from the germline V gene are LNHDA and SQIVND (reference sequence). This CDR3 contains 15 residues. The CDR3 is CASSTTWDTNQPQHF. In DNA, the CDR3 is TGTGCCAGTAGTACAACTTGGGACACCAATCAGCCCCAGCATTTT.

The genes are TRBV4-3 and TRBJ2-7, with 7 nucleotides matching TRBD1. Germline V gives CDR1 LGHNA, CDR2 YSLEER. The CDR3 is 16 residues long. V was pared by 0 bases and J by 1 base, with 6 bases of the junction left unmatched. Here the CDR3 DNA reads TGCGCCAGCAGCCAAGAAGGGGGCTCAGGGTCCTACGAGCAGTACTTC. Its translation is CASSQEGGSGSYEQYF.

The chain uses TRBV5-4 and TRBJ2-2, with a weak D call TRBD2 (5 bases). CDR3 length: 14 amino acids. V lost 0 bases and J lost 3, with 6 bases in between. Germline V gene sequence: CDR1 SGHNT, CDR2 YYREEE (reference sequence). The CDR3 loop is CASSLAGYTGELFF. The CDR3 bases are TGTGCCAGCAGCTTGGCGGGGTACACCGGGGAGCTGTTTTTT.

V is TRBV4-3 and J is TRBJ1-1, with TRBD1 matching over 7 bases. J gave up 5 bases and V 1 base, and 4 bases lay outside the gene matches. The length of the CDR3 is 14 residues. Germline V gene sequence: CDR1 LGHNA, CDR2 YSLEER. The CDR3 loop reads CASSQVTGWTEAFF. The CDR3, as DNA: TGCGCCAGCAGCCAAGTGACAGGGTGGACTGAAGCTTTCTTT.

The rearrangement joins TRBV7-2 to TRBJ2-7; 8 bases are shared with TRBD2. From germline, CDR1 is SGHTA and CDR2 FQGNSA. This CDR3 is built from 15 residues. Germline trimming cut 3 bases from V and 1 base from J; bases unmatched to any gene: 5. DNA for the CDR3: TGTGCCAGCAGCTTCTCCGGGACTAGTTCCTACGAGCAGTACTTC. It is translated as CASSFSGTSSYEQYF.

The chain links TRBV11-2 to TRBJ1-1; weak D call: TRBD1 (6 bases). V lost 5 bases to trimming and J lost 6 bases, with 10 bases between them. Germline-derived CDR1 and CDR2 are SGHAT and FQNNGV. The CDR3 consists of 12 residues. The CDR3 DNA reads TGTGCCAGCAGCCGGACAGTGTCTGAAGCTTTCTTT. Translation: CASSRTVSEAFF.

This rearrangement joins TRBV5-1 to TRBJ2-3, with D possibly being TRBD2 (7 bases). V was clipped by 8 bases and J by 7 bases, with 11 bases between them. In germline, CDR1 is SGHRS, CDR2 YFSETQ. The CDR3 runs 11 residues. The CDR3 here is CASRGAYTQYF. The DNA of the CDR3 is TGCGCCAGTCGGGGGGCATATACGCAGTATTTT.

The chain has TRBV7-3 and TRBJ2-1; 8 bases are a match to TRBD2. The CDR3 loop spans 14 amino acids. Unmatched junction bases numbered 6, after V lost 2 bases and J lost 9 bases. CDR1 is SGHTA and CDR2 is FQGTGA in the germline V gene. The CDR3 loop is CASSLGTSGSEQFF. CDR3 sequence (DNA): TGTGCCAGCAGCTTAGGGACTAGTGGAAGTGAGCAGTTCTTC.

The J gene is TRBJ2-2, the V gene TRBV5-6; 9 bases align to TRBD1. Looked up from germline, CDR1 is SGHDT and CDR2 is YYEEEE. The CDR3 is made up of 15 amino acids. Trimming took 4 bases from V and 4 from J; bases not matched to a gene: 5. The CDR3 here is CASSRDRGSTGELFF. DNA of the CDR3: TGTGCCAGCAGCCGAGACAGGGGGAGCACCGGGGAGCTGTTTTTT.

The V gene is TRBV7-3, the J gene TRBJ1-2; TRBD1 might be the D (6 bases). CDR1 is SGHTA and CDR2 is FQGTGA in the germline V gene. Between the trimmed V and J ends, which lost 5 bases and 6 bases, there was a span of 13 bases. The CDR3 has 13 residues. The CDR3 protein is CASSPVPGDGYTF. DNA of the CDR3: TGTGCCAGCAGCCCCGTCCCAGGGGATGGCTACACCTTC.

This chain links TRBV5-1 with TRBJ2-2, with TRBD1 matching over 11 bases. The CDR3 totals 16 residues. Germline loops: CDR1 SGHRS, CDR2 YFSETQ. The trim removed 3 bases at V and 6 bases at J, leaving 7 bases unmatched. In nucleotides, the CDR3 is TGCGCCAGCAGCTGGGGACAGGGGGGTCTCGCCGGGGAGCTGTTTTTT. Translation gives CASSWGQGGLAGELFF.

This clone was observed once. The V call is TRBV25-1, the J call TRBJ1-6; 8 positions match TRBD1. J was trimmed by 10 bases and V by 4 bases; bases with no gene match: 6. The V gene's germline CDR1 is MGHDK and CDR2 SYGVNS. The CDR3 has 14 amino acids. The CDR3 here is CASSGRTGLSPLHF. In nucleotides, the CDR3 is TGTGCCAGCAGTGGACGGACAGGGTTGTCACCCCTCCACTTT. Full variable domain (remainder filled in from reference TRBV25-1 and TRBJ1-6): EADIYQTPRYLVIGTGKKITLECSQTMGHDKMYWYQQDPGMELHLIHYSYGVNSTEKGDLSSESTVSRIRTEHFPLTLESARPSHTSQYLCASSGRTGLSPLHFGNGTRLTVT.

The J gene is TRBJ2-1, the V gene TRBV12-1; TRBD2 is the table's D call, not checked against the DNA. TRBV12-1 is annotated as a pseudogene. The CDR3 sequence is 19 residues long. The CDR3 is CASSPGTSGASSSYNEQFF. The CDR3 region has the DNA TGTGCCAGCAGCCCGGGGACTAGCGGGGCCTCAAGCTCCTACAATGAGCAGTTCTTC.

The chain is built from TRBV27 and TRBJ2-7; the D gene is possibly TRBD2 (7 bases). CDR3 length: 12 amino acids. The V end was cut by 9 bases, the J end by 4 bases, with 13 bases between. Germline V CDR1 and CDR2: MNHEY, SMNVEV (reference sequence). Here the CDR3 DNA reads TGTGCCAGTAGGGGGGGATTGTACGAGCAGTACTTC. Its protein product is CASRGGLYEQYF.

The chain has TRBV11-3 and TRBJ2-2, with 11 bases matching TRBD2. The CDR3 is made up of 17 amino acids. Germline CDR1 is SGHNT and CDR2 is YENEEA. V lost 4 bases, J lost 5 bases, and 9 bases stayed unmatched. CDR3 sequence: CASSSPLTSGATGELFF. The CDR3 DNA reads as TGTGCCAGCAGCTCCCCCTTGACTAGCGGGGCGACCGGGGAGCTGTTTTTT.

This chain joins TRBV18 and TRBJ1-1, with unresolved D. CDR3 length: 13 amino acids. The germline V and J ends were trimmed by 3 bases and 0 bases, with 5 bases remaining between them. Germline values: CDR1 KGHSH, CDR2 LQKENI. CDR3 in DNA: TGTGCCAGCTCACCCGACTTGAACACTGAAGCTTTCTTT. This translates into CASSPDLNTEAFF.